This T cell receptor beta chain originates from a study of blood T cell repertoires in COVID-19. As for the study in general: Specimens from acute and convalescent COVID-19 originated in the United States, Italy and Spain.

Repertoires were generated with immunoSEQ multiplex PCR, while TCRdb's copy carries only in-frame clones and drops some. The sample has hundreds of thousands of clones; roughly 85% are singletons. The study assigned cohorts using participant-reported clinical history. Per the germline V gene, CDR1 is SGHTS and CDR2 is YDEGEE. This CDR3 has 14 residues. Trimming pared 2 bases from V and 2 bases from J, leaving 8 bases between. This chain uses TRBV5-8 with TRBJ2-4; D not resolved. This clonotype was obtained from a woman aged 25 to 39 who had been exposed to COVID-19. The specimen sequenced was PBMCs or T cells enriched from blood (not recorded which). The CDR3 coding sequence is TGTGCCAGCAGCTTCCGGAGCTCCAAAAACATTCAGTACTTC. Its protein product is CASSFRSSKNIQYF.